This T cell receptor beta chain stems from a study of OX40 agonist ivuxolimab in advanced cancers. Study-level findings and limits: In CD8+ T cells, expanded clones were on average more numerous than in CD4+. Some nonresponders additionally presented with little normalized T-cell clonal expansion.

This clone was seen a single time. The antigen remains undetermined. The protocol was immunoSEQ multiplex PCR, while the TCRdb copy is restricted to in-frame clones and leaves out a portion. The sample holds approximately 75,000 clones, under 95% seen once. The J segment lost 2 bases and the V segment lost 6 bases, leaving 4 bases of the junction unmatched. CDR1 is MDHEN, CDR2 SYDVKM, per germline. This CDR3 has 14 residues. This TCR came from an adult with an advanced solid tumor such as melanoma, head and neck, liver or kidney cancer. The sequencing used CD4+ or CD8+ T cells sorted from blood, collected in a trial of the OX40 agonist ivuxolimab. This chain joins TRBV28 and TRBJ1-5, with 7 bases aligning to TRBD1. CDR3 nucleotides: TGTGCCAGCAGAGCAGGGGGAGGCAATCAGCCCCAGCATTTT. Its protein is CASRAGGGNQPQHF.